This T cell receptor (beta chain) was observed in a study of blood T cell repertoires in COVID-19. Background on the study: Collection of acute and convalescent COVID-19 samples took place in the United States, Italy and Spain. PBMCs, B-cell-depleted T cells, or T cells were the source of the cDNA or gDNA that made up the material.

This clone was found a few times. Clones were sequenced by immunoSEQ multiplex PCR, and TCRdb holds only the in-frame ones, with some missing. Among under 200,000 clones listed, approximately 82% were seen once. Participants were aged roughly 18 to 100 years from around 26 US areas. Sequenced material: PBMCs or T cells enriched from blood (not recorded which). This clonotype was obtained from a woman aged 45-59 years in a cohort exposed to, infected with or recovered from COVID-19 (not recorded which).

The CDR3 spells CASSPKAGLGTDTQYF. For the CDR3, the DNA is TGTGCCAGCAGCCCGAAAGCGGGGTTAGGCACAGATACGCAGTATTTT. The chain recombines TRBV7-2 with TRBJ2-3, with 7 bases aligning to TRBD2. Germline values: CDR1 SGHTA, CDR2 FQGNSA. J lost 1 base, V lost 5 bases, and 9 bases had no gene match. CDR3 length: 16 amino acids. The full variable domain, with the rest looked up from reference TRBV7-2 and TRBJ2-3, is GAGVSQSPSNKVTEKGKDVELRCDPISGHTALYWYRQSLGQGLEFLIYFQGNSAPDKSGLPSDRFSAERTGGSVSTLTIQRTQQEDSAVYLCASSPKAGLGTDTQYFGPGTRLTVL.